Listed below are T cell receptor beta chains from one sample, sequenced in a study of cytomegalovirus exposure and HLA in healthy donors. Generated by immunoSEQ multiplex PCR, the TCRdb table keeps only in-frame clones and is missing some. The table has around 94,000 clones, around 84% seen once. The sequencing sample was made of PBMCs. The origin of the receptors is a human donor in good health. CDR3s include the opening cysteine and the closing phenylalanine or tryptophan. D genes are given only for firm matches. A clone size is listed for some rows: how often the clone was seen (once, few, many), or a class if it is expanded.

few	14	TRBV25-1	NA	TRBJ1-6	TGTGCCAGCAGTGAATATATCGATAATTCACCCCTCCACTTT	CASSEYIDNSPLHF
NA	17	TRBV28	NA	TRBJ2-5	TGTGCCAGCAGCCTCATGGGGATGCGGGCTTTAGAGCAGACCCAGTACTTC	CASSLMGMRALEQTQYF
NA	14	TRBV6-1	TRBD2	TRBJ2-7	TGTGCCAGCAGTGTGGCTAGCGGGAACTACGAGCAGTACTTC	CASSVASGNYEQYF
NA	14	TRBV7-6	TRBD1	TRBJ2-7	TGTGCCAGCAGCTCGAACAGGGGACCCTACGAGCAGTACTTC	CASSSNRGPYEQYF
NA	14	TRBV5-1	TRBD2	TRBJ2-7	TGCGCCAGCACGGGACTAGCGGGAGCCTACGAGCAGTACTTC	CASTGLAGAYEQYF
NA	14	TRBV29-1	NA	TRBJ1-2	TGCAGCGTTGAGAGGGCCGAAAAAGGCTATGGCTACACCTTC	CSVERAEKGYGYTF
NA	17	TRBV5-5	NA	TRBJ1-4	TGTGCCAGCAGCTTGGGGCAGGTGGGACACCTATATGAAAAACTGTTTTTT	CASSLGQVGHLYEKLFF
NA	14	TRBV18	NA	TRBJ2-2	TGTGCCAGCTCTCTAAAACAGGGTGACGGGGAGCTGTTTTTT	CASSLKQGDGELFF
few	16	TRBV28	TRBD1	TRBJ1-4	TGTGCCAGCAGTAAACAGGGGGCTGGTCCTAATGAAAAACTGTTTTTT	CASSKQGAGPNEKLFF
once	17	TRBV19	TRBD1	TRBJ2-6	TGTGCCAGTAGTATAGATCATACAGGGGCTGGGGCCAACGTCCTGACTTTC	CASSIDHTGAGANVLTF
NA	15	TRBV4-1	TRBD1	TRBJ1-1	TGCGCCAGCAGCCTACGAGGGGGCGCAAACACTGAAGCTTTCTTT	CASSLRGGANTEAFF
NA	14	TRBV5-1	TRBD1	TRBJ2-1	TGCGCCAGCCTAGGACAGGGGCCCTACAATGAGCAGTTCTTC	CASLGQGPYNEQFF
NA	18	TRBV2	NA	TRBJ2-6	TGTGCCAGCAGCGGTCTACAGGGAATTTCGGCTGGGGCCAACGTCCTGACTTTC	CASSGLQGISAGANVLTF
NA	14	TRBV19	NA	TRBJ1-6	TGTGCCAGTAGTACGGACAGAAATAATTCACCCCTCCACTTT	CASSTDRNNSPLHF
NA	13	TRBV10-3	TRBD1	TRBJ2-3	TGTGCCATCAGTGGACAGGGATACGATACGCAGTATTTT	CAISGQGYDTQYF
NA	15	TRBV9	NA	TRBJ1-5	TGTGCCAGCAGCGCAAATAGCGGTCCAGATCAGCCCCAGCATTTT	CASSANSGPDQPQHF
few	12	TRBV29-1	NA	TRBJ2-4	TGCAGCGTTGAACCGGGTAAAAACATTCAGTACTTC	CSVEPGKNIQYF
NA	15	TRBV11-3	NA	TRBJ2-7	TGTGCCAGCAGCTTAGGCCCCGCCCCAGGGTACGAGCAGTACTTC	CASSLGPAPGYEQYF
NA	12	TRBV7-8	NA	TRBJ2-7	TGTGCCAGCAGCCCCTCTAGCTACGAGCAGTACTTC	CASSPSSYEQYF
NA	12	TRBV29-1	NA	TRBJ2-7	TGCAGCGTTGAAGATCTGGGCCCCGAGCAGTACTTC	CSVEDLGPEQYF
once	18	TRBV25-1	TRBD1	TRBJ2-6	TGTGCCAGCAGTGAATCCCCGGGACAGGGCGCTGGGGCCAACGTCCTGACTTTC	CASSESPGQGAGANVLTF
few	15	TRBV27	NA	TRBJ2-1	TGTGCCAGCAAAAGCGGCGGGTTTGTGGACAATGAGCAGTTCTTC	CASKSGGFVDNEQFF
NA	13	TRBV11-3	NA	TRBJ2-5	TGTGCCAGCAGCTCGGGAGTCCAAGAGACCCAGTACTTC	CASSSGVQETQYF
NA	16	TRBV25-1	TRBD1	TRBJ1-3	TGTGCCAGCAGTGAAGTGACAGGGAACTCTGGAAACACCATATATTTT	CASSEVTGNSGNTIYF
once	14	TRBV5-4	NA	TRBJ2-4	TGTGCCAGCAGCGTAGACTCGGCCAAAAACATTCAGTACTTC	CASSVDSAKNIQYF
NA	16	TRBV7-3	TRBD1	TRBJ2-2	TGTGCCAGCAGCTTTGGCAGGGGGCTCGGCACCGGGGAGCTGTTTTTT	CASSFGRGLGTGELFF
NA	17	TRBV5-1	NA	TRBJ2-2	TGCGCCAGCAGCCCGGACGTCTCTAGCCTTGGCACCGGGGAGCTGTTTTTT	CASSPDVSSLGTGELFF
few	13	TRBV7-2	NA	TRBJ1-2	TGTGCCAGCAGCCCCCCCATGAACTATGGCTACACCTTC	CASSPPMNYGYTF
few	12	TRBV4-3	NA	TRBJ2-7	TGCGCCAGCAGCCAAGATCCAAACGAGCAGTACTTC	CASSQDPNEQYF
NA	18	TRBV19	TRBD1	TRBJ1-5	TGTGCCAGTAGTATAGCTAGGACAGGCGGAGCAAGCAATCAGCCCCAGCATTTT	CASSIARTGGASNQPQHF
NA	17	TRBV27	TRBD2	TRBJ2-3	TGTGCCAGCAGTTTACTCTCGACTAGCGGGGGCACAGATACGCAGTATTTT	CASSLLSTSGGTDTQYF
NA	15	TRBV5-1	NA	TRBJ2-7	TGCGCCAGCAGCCCCGTTCAGCGGTTCTCCTACGAGCAGTACTTC	CASSPVQRFSYEQYF
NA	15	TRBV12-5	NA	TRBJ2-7	TGTGCTAGTGGTACCCCCGGAACAGGTCTATACGAGCAGTACTTC	CASGTPGTGLYEQYF
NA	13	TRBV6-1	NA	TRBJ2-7	TGTGCCAGCAAAGAGGGTGTCTCCTACGAGCAGTACTTC	CASKEGVSYEQYF
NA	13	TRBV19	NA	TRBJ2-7	TGTGCCAGTAGCCGTGATCCAGGGTACGAGCAGTACTTC	CASSRDPGYEQYF
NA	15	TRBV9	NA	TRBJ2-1	TGTGCCAGCAGCCCGACTGCGGCCTCCTACAATGAGCAGTTCTTC	CASSPTAASYNEQFF
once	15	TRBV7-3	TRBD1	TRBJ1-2	TGTGCCAGCAGCTTCCGAGGACAGGGCAACTATGGCTACACCTTC	CASSFRGQGNYGYTF
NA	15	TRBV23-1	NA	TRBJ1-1	TGCGCCAGCAGTCTGATAGCTGGCGTCCACACTGAAGCTTTCTTT	CASSLIAGVHTEAFF
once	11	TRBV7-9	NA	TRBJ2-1	TGTGCCATCCCGGGAAACAATGAGCAGTTCTTC	CAIPGNNEQFF
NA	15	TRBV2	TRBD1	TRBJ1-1	TGTGCCAGCAGTTTCGACAGGGGGCGAGGGACTGAAGCTTTCTTT	CASSFDRGRGTEAFF
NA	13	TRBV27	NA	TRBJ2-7	TGTGCCAGCAGTTTGGTGGGAGGTTACGAGCAGTACTTC	CASSLVGGYEQYF
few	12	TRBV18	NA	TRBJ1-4	TGTGCCAGCTCCCCCTCTAGGGAAAAACTGTTTTTT	CASSPSREKLFF
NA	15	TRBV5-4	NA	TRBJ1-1	TGTGCCAGCAGCTTGGGGGGGCGAGAGAGTACTGAAGCTTTCTTT	CASSLGGRESTEAFF
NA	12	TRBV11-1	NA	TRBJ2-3	TGTGCCAGCAGCTTCGGCACAGATACGCAGTATTTT	CASSFGTDTQYF
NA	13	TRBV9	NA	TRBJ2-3	TGTGCCAGCAGCGTAGTATTCGGAGATACGCAGTATTTT	CASSVVFGDTQYF
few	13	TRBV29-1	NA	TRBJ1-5	TGCAGCGCCTCCCCAGGGAGCAATCAGCCCCAGCATTTT	CSASPGSNQPQHF
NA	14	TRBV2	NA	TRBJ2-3	TGTGCCAGCAGTGAGCCACTCACCACAGATACGCAGTATTTT	CASSEPLTTDTQYF
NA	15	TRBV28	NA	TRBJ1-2	TGTGCCAGCAGCACTACCGGACAAACGAGCTATGTCTACACCTTC	CASSTTGQTSYVYTF
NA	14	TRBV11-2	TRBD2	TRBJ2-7	TGTGCCAGCAGCCGGGGGCGGGGGGGTTACGAGCAGTACTTC	CASSRGRGGYEQYF
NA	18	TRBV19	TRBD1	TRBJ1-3	TGTGCCAGTAGTATGAGGATTGTGGGGACAGGGCCTGCAAACACCATATATTTT	CASSMRIVGTGPANTIYF
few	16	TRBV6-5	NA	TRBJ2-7	TGTGCCAGCAGTTACTCGAGGGTAGTTGGATTCGACGAGCAGTACTTC	CASSYSRVVGFDEQYF
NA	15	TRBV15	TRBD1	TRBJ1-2	TGTGCCACCAGCAGAGCGACAGGGGGCGGCTATGGCTACACCTTC	CATSRATGGGYGYTF
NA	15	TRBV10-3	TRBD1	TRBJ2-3	TGTGCCATCAGTGATCGACAGGGCAACACAGATACGCAGTATTTT	CAISDRQGNTDTQYF
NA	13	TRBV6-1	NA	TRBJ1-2	TGTGCCAGCAGTGCACAAGTCCTCTATGGCTACACCTTC	CASSAQVLYGYTF
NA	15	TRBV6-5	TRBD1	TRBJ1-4	TGTGCCAGCAGTTACACCGGGACAGCTAATGAAAAACTGTTTTTT	CASSYTGTANEKLFF
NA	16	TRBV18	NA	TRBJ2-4	TGTGCCAGCTCACCACCGCAGGCCGGCCCAGTAAACATTCAGTACTTC	CASSPPQAGPVNIQYF
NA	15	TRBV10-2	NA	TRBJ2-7	TGCGCCAGCTCCCTTACGTCGGGGTCCCAGTCCGAGCAGTACTTC	CASSLTSGSQSEQYF
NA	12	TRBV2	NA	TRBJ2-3	TGTGCCAGCGGCCCCCACACAGATACGCAGTATTTT	CASGPHTDTQYF
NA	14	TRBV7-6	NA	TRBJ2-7	TGTGCCAGCAGCTTAGGGGGGGAAGTTTACGAGCAGTACTTC	CASSLGGEVYEQYF
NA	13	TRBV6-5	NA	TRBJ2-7	TGTGCCAGCCGGGTGGAGGGATCGGGCGAGCAGTACTTC	CASRVEGSGEQYF